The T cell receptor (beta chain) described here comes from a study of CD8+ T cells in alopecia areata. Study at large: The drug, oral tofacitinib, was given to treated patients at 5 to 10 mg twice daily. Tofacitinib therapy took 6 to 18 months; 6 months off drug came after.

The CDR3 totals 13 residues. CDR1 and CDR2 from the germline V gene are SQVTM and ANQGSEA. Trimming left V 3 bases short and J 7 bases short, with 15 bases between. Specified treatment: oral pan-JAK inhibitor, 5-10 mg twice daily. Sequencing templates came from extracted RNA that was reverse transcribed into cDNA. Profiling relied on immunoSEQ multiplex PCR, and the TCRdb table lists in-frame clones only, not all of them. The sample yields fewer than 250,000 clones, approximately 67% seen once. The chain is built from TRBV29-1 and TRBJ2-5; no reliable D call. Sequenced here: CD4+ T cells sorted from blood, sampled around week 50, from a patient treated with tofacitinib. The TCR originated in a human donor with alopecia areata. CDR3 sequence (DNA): TGCAGCGTTGACCAGGACCAGATTATGACCCAGTACTTC. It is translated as CSVDQDQIMTQYF.